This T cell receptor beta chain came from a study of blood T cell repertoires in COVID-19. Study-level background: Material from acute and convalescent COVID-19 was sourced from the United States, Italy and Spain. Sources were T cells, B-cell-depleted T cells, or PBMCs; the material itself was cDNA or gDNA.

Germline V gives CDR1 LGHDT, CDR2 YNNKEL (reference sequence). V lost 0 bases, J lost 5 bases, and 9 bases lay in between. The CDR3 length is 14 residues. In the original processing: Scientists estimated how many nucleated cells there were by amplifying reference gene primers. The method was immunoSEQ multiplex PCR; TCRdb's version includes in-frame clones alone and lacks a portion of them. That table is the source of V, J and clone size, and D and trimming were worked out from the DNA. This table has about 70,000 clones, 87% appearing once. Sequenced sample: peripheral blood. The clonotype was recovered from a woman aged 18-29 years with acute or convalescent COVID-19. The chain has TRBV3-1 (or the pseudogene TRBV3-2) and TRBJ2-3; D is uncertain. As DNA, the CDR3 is TGTGCCAGCAGCCAAGACCCCCTTTTAGATACGCAGTATTTT. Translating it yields CASSQDPLLDTQYF.